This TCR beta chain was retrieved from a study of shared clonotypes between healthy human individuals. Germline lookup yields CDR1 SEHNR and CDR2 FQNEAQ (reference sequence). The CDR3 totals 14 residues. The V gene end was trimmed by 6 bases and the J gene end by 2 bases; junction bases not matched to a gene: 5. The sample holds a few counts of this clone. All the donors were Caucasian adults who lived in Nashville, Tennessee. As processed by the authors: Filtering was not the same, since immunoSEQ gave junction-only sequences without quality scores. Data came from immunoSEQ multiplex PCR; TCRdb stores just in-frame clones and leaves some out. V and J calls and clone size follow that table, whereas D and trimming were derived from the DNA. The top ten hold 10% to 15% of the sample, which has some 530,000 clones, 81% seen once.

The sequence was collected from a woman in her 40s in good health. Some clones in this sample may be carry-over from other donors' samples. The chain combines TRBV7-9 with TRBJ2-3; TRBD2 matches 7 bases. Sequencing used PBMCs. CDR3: CASRRETPTDTQYF. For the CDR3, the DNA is TGTGCCAGCAGGCGGGAGACCCCCACAGATACGCAGTATTTT. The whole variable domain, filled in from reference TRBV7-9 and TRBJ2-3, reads DTGVSQNPRHKITKRGQNVTFRCDPISEHNRLYWYRQTLGQGPEFLTYFQNEAQLEKSRLLSDRFSAERPKGSFSTLEIQRTEQGDSAMYLCASRRETPTDTQYFGPGTRLTVL.